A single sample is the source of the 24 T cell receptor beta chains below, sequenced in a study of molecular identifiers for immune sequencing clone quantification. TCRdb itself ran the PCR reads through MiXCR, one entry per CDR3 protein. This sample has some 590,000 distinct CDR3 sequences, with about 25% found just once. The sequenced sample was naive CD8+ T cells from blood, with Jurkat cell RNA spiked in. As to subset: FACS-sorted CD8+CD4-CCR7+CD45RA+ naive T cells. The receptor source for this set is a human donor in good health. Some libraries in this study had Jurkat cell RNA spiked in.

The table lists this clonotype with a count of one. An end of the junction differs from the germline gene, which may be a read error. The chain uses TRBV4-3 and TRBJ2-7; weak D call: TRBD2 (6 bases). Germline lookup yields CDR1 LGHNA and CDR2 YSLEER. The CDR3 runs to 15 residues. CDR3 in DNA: TGCGCCAGCAGCCGCGGGACGCCAAGCTCCTACGCGCAGTACTTC. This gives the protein CASSRGTPSSYAQYF.

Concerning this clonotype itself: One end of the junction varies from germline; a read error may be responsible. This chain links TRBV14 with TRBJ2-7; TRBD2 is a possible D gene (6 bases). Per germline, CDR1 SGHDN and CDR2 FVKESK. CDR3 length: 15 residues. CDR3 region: CASSQDVNSGYEQHF. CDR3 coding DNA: TGTGCCAGCAGCCAAGATGTGAATAGCGGCTACGAGCAGCACTTC.

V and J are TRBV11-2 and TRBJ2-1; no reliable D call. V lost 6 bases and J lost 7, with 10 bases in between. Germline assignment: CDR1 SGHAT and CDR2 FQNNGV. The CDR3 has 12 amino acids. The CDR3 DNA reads TGTGCCAGCAGTGATATAGAAAATGAGCAGTTCTTC. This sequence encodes CASSDIENEQFF.

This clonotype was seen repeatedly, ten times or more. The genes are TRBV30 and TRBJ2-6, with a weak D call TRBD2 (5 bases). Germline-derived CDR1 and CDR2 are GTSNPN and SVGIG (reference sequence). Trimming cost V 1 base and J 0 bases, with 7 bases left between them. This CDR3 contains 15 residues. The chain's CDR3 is CAWSEEDSGANVLTF. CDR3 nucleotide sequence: TGTGCCTGGAGTGAGGAGGACTCTGGGGCCAACGTCCTGACTTTC.

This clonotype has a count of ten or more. Written as DNA, the CDR3 is TGCGCCAGCAGCCGGTCTGAGGGGACAGGGCAGGCCTATGGCTACACCTTC. Protein product: CASSRSEGTGQAYGYTF. The V call is TRBV4-1, the J call TRBJ1-2, with 9 bases matching TRBD1. The V gene end was trimmed by 4 bases and the J gene end by 4 bases; junction bases not matched to a gene: 13. The CDR3 consists of 17 residues. Germline lookup yields CDR1 MGHRA and CDR2 YSYEKL.

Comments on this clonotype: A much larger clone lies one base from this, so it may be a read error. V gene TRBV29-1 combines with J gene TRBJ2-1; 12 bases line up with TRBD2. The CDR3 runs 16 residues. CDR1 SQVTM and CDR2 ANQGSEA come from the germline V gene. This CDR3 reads CSVEDGTSGQVDEQFF. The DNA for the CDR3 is TGCAGCGTCGAAGATGGGACTAGCGGGCAGGTGGATGAGCAGTTCTTC.

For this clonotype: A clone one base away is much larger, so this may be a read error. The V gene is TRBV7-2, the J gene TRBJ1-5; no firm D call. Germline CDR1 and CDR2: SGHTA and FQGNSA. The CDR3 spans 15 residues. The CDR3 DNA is TGTGCCCGCAGCCCCCACCCTTATAGCAATCAGCCCCAGCATTTT. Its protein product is CARSPHPYSNQPQHF.

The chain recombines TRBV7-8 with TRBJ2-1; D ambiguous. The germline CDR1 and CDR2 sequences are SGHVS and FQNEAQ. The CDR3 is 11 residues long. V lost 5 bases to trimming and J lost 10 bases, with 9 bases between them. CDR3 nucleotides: TGTGCCAGCAGCACTGAGGAAGAGCAGTTCTTC. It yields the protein CASSTEEEQFF.

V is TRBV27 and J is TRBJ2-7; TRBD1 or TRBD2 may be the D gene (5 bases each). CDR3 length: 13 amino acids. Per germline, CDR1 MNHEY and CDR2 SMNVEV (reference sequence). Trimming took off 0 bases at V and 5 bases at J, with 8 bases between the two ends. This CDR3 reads CASSLSGAHEQYF. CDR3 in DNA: TGTGCCAGCAGTTTATCCGGGGCCCACGAGCAGTACTTC.

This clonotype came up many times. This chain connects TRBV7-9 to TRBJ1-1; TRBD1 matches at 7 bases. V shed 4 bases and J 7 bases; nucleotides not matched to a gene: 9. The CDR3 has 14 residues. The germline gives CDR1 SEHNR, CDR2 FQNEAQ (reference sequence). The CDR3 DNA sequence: TGTGCCAGCAGCTCCCACAGGGGCAGGGGTGAAGCTTTCTTT. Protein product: CASSSHRGRGEAFF.

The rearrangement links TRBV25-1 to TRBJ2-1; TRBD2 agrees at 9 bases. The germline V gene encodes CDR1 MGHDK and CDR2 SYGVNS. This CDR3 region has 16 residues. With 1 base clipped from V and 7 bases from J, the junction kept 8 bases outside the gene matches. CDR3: CASSEWAGGGRNEQFF. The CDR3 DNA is TGTGCCAGCAGTGAATGGGCGGGAGGGGGGCGAAATGAGCAGTTCTTC.

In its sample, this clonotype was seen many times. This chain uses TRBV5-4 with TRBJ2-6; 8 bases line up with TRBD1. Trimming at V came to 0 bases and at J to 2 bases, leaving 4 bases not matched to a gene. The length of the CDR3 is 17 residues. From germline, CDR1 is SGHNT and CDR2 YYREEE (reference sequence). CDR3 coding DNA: TGTGCCAGCAGCTTGGTCCCAGGGGGCGCTGGGGCCAACGTCCTGACTTTC. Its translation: CASSLVPGGAGANVLTF.

The CDR3 here is CSAKGQGEYANTGELFF. CDR3 bases: TGCAGTGCCAAGGGACAGGGGGAATACGCGAACACCGGGGAGCTGTTTTTT. The gene calls are TRBV20-1 and TRBJ2-2; 11 bases line up with TRBD1. V trimming: 6 bases; J trimming: 0 bases; junction bases outside the gene matches: 9. Germline-derived CDR1 and CDR2 are DFQATT and SNEGSKA (reference sequence). The CDR3 extends over 17 amino acids.

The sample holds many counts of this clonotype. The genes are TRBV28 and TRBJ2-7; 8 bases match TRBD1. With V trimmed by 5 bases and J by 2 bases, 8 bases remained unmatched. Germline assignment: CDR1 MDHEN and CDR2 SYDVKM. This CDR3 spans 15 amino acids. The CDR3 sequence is CASSTQDREAYEQYF. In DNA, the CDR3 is TGTGCCAGCAGTACTCAGGACAGGGAAGCCTACGAGCAGTACTTC.

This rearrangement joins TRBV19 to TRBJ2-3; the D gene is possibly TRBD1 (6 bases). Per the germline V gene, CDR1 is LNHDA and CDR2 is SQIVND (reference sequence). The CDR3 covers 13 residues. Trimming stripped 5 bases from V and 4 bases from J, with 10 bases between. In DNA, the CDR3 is TGTGCCAGTAGTGTGGACAGTCCAGATACGCAGTATTTT. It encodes CASSVDSPDTQYF.

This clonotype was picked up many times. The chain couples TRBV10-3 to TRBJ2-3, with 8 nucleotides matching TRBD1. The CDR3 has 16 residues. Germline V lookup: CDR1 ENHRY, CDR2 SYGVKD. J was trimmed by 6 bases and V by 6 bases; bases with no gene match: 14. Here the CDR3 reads CAISGTGTLWEDTQYF. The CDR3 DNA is TGTGCCATCAGCGGGACAGGCACCCTCTGGGAGGATACGCAGTATTTT.

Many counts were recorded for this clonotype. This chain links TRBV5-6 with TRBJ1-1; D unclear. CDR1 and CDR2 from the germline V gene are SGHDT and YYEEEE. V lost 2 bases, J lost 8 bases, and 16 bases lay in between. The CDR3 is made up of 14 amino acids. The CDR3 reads CASSFSPAPWEAFF. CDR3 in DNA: TGTGCCAGCAGCTTCAGTCCCGCTCCCTGGGAAGCTTTCTTT. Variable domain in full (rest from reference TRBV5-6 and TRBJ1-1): DAGVTQSPTHLIKTRGQQVTLRCSPKSGHDTVSWYQQALGQGPQFIFQYYEEEERQRGNFPDRFSGHQFPNYSSELNVNALLLGDSALYLCASSFSPAPWEAFFGQGTRLTVV.

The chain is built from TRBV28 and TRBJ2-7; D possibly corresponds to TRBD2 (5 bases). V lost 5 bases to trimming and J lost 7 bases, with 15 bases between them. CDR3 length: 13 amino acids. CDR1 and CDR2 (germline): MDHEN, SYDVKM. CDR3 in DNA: TGTGCCAGCAGTGGATTTGGAGGTCGGGAGCAGTACTTC. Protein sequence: CASSGFGGREQYF.

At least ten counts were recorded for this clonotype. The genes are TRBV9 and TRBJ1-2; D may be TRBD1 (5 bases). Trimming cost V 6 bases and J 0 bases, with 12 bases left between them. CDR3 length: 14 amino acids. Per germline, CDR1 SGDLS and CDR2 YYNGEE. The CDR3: CASNDSPTNYGYTF. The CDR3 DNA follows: TGTGCCAGCAACGACAGCCCCACTAACTATGGCTACACCTTC.

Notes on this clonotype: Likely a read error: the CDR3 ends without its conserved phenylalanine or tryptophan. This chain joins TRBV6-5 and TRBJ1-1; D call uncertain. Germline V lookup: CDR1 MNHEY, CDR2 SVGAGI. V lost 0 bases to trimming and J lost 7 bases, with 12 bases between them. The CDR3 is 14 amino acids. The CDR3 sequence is CASSYSGGAYEAFL. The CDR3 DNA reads TGTGCCAGCAGTTACTCTGGTGGAGCCTATGAAGCTTTCCTT.

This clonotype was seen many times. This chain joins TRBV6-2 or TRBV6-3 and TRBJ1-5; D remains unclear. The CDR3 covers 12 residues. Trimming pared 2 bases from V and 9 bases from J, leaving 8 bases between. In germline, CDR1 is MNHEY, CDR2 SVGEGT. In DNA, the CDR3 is TGTGCCAGCAGTTACGGGTCAGGGCCCCAGCATTTT. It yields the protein CASSYGSGPQHF.

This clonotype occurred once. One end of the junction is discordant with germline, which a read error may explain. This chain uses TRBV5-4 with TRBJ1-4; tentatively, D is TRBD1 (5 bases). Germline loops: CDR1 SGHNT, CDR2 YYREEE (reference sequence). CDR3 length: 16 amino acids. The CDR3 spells CASSLDAGEGGENLFF. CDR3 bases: TGTGCCAGCAGCTTGGACGCGGGGGAGGGTGGTGAAAACCTGTTTTTT.

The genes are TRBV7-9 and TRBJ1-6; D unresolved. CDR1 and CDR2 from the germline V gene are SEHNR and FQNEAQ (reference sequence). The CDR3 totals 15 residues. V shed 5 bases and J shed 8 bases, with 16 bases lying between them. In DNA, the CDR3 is TGTGCCAGCAGCCGATCCGGGCCAAGGGATTCACCCCTCCACTTT. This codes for CASSRSGPRDSPLHF.

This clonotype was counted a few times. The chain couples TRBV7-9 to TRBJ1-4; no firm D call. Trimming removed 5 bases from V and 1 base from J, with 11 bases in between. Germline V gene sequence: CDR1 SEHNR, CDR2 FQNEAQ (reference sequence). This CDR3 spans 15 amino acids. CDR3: CASSPRLETNEKLFF. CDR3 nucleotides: TGTGCCAGCAGCCCCCGACTCGAAACTAATGAAAAACTGTTTTTT.